Detailed here is one T cell receptor beta chain. The sample belongs to a study of blood T cell repertoires in COVID-19. V gave up 3 bases and J gave up 1 base, with 10 bases separating them. The germline V gene encodes CDR1 SGHDT and CDR2 YYEEEE. The CDR3 spans 14 residues. Sequencing was performed with immunoSEQ multiplex PCR; in TCRdb, only in-frame clones are kept and a portion is missing. This sample carries tens of thousands of clones, about 76% of them seen once, and the ten largest clones take less than 35%. The V and J genes are TRBV5-6 and TRBJ1-1, with a possible D match to TRBD1 (5 bases). Specimen: peripheral blood. This TCR was recovered from a human donor in a cohort sampled during active COVID-19. The CDR3 here is CASSWRQPNTEAFF. DNA for the CDR3: TGTGCCAGCAGCTGGCGACAGCCGAACACTGAAGCTTTCTTT.